This entry is about one TCR beta chain. Profiling relied on immunoSEQ multiplex PCR, and the TCRdb table lists in-frame clones only, not all of them. The repertoire holds 150,000 to 200,000 clones, with about 81% as singletons. These data come from a study of blood T cell repertoires in COVID-19. The TCR comes from a woman over 75 with COVID-19, enrolled during active disease. The source material was peripheral blood.

The CDR3 is CASSFSGSYNEQFF. The CDR3 DNA sequence: TGTGCCAGCAGCTTCAGCGGGAGCTACAATGAGCAGTTCTTC. The chain is built from TRBV7-9 and TRBJ2-1; 8 bases line up with TRBD2. This CDR3 has 14 amino acids. CDR1 is SEHNR and CDR2 is FQNEAQ in the germline V gene (reference sequence). Germline trimming cut 3 bases from V and 3 bases from J; bases unmatched to any gene: 1.